The 13 T cell receptor beta chains given below trace back to one sample, sequenced in a study of blood T cell repertoires in COVID-19. TCRdb's copy holds only in-frame clones and misses some; the assay was immunoSEQ multiplex PCR. The repertoire includes roughly 190,000 clones, 80% to 85% of them detected once, and about 2.7% sits in the top ten. Sequences were obtained from peripheral blood. The receptors were sampled from a human donor with acute or convalescent COVID-19. The donor label of this sample is uncertain.

This chain joins TRBV5-4 and TRBJ2-3; TRBD2 agrees at 14 bases. J was trimmed by 0 bases and V by 3 bases; bases with no gene match: 3. In germline, CDR1 is SGHNT, CDR2 YYREEE (reference sequence). The CDR3 covers 17 residues. In DNA form, the CDR3 reads TGTGCCAGCAGCTCCGGGACTAGCGGGGGAAGCACAGATACGCAGTATTTT. It is translated as CASSSGTSGGSTDTQYF.

The V and J genes are TRBV7-8 and TRBJ2-3; 11 bases are a match to TRBD2. After removal of 5 bases from V and 0 bases from J, the junction contained 10 bases not matched to a gene. CDR1 and CDR2 from the germline V gene are SGHVS and FQNEAQ. The CDR3 contains 18 residues. This chain's CDR3 is CASSLIATSGSSTDTQYF. For the CDR3, the DNA is TGTGCCAGCAGCCTGATCGCTACTAGCGGGAGCAGCACAGATACGCAGTATTTT.

The genes are TRBV5-1 and TRBJ1-1, with D uncertain. Trimming removed 4 bases at V and 5 bases at J, with 12 bases between. Germline values: CDR1 SGHRS, CDR2 YFSETQ. This CDR3 region has 13 residues. CDR3 region: CASSREVRTEAFF. The CDR3 DNA sequence: TGCGCCAGCAGCCGTGAGGTTCGGACTGAAGCTTTCTTT.

The chain has TRBV5-6 and TRBJ2-3; TRBD2 matches 7 bases. The V and J ends lost 8 bases and 4 bases, in that order; junction bases with no gene match: 4. The V gene's germline CDR1 is SGHDT and CDR2 YYEEEE. The CDR3 runs 12 residues. This CDR3 reads CASERGADTQYF. Here the CDR3 DNA reads TGTGCCAGTGAGCGGGGAGCAGATACGCAGTATTTT. Combining the CDR3 with reference TRBV5-6 and TRBJ2-3 gives the whole variable domain DAGVTQSPTHLIKTRGQQVTLRCSPKSGHDTVSWYQQALGQGPQFIFQYYEEEERQRGNFPDRFSGHQFPNYSSELNVNALLLGDSALYLCASERGADTQYFGPGTRLTVL.

This rearrangement joins TRBV5-5 to TRBJ1-1, with D unresolved. Germline V gives CDR1 SGHKS, CDR2 YYEKEE (reference sequence). CDR3 length: 13 residues. The germline V and J ends were trimmed by 0 bases and 9 bases, with 12 bases remaining between them. The CDR3 region has the DNA TGTGCCAGCAGCTTGGGGATTCCGGGGAAAGCTTTCTTT. Translation: CASSLGIPGKAFF.

This chain uses TRBV19 with TRBJ1-5, with a tentative D call TRBD1 (6 bases). The germline V gene encodes CDR1 LNHDA and CDR2 SQIVND (reference sequence). The length of the CDR3 is 17 residues. The germline V and J ends were trimmed by 9 bases and 2 bases, with 23 bases remaining between them. CDR3 nucleotide sequence: TGTGCCAGCCGACCCAGACAGGTAACCGGTGGCAATCAGCCCCAGCATTTT. Translation gives CASRPRQVTGGNQPQHF.

This clone was seen only a few times. The chain joins TRBV5-1 to TRBJ2-7; 10 positions agree with TRBD2. The CDR3 is 14 residues long. Germline V gene lookup returns CDR1 SGHRS and CDR2 YFSETQ. J lost 6 bases, V lost 4 bases, and 7 bases had no gene match. CDR3 nucleotide sequence: TGCGCCAGCAGCCCGTCTAGCGGGAGTGGCGAGCAGTACTTC. Its translation: CASSPSSGSGEQYF.

V gene TRBV6-5 combines with J gene TRBJ2-3; D gene uncertain. With 2 bases removed from V and 6 bases from J, the gap between germline ends came to 12 bases. The CDR3 has 14 amino acids. Germline lookup yields CDR1 MNHEY and CDR2 SVGAGI. The CDR3 DNA sequence: TGTGCCAGCAGTTACCAAAGCGACGGGGATACGCAGTATTTT. Translated: CASSYQSDGDTQYF.

V usage is TRBV11-2 and J usage is TRBJ2-7, with a weak D call TRBD1 (6 bases). CDR1 and CDR2 from the germline V gene are SGHAT and FQNNGV. The CDR3 is 16 amino acids. The V end was cut by 0 bases, the J end by 0 bases, with 12 bases between. CDR3 sequence reads: CASSLEIQGSSYEQYF. The CDR3 DNA is TGTGCCAGCAGCTTAGAGATACAGGGCTCCTCCTACGAGCAGTACTTC.

V usage is TRBV12-5 and J usage is TRBJ1-2, with 7 bases aligning to TRBD1. CDR1 and CDR2 (germline): LGHNT, FRNRAP. The CDR3 totals 14 residues. V shed 4 bases, J shed 8 bases, and the junction held 10 bases outside the gene matches. Here the CDR3 reads CASGSPDRSSGYTF. The CDR3 DNA is TGTGCTAGTGGTTCCCCGGACAGGTCAAGCGGCTACACCTTC.

The J gene is TRBJ1-3, the V gene TRBV5-1, with a possible D match to TRBD1 (5 bases). Germline CDR1 reads SGHRS; CDR2 reads YFSETQ. The V end lost 0 bases, the J end lost 4 bases, and 11 bases lay between the germline ends. CDR3 length: 15 amino acids. The CDR3, as DNA: TGCGCCAGCAGCTTGGATAGCAGGGTCGGAAACACCATATATTTT. It is translated as CASSLDSRVGNTIYF.

This rearrangement joins TRBV10-3 to TRBJ2-5, with 8 bases that match TRBD2. Unmatched junction bases numbered 7, after V lost 4 bases and J lost 3 bases. CDR1 ENHRY and CDR2 SYGVKD come from the germline V gene. This CDR3 contains 15 residues. The CDR3 nucleotides are TGTGCCATCAGTGTCCGGGACGGGAGGGAAGAGACCCAGTACTTC. Translation gives CAISVRDGREETQYF.

The chain combines TRBV23-1 with TRBJ1-4; the match to TRBD1 covers 8 bases. TRBV23-1 counts as an open reading frame of uncertain function. This CDR3 contains 18 residues. V was clipped by 4 bases and J by 3 bases; unmatched bases: 13. The CDR3 sequence: CASSLRHTRGPANEKLFF. The CDR3 DNA reads TGCGCCAGCAGTCTGCGGCATACCAGGGGGCCGGCTAATGAAAAACTGTTTTTT.